The sequence of this TCR beta chain was determined in a study of blood T cell repertoires in COVID-19. Overall study context: COVID-19 samples, acute and convalescent, were from the United States, Italy and Spain. Nucleic acid was either cDNA or gDNA, and it came from T cells, B-cell-depleted T cells, or PBMCs.

The germline V gene encodes CDR1 MNHEY and CDR2 SVGAGI. The CDR3 is made up of 14 amino acids. Between the trimmed V and J ends, which lost 2 bases and 3 bases, there was a span of 10 bases. Authors' data handling: Using reference gene primer amplification, nucleated cell counts were estimated. Using immunoSEQ multiplex PCR, the repertoire was profiled, and TCRdb retains in-frame clones only, with some absent. V and J calls and clone size are copied from that table; D and trimming were computed from the DNA. The sample carries 90,000 to 120,000 clones, 91% recorded once. The V call is TRBV6-5, the J call TRBJ1-1; D is perhaps TRBD1 (6 bases). The clonotype was recovered from a man between 60 and 75 years old with acute or convalescent COVID-19. The source material was peripheral blood. The CDR3 DNA sequence: TGTGCCAGCAGTTACAGACCAGGGGACACTGAAGCTTTCTTT. It translates to CASSYRPGDTEAFF.